The 5 T cell receptor beta chains given below trace back to one sample, sequenced in a study of T cell repertoires in cytomegalovirus infection. Using its own MiXCR run on the reads, TCRdb lists one record per CDR3 protein. In the table there are approximately 56,000 distinct CDR3 sequences, about 18% of which are singletons. These TCRs are of unknown antigen specificity. Material: CD8+ T cells from cultured PBMCs, obtained from culture after CMV antigen stimulation. These TCRs come from a human donor in good health (CMV status not recorded). Some clones in this sample may be carry-over from other donors' samples.

In its sample, this clonotype was seen a few times. The rearrangement links TRBV19 to TRBJ1-6, with 10 nucleotides matching TRBD1. The germline V gene encodes CDR1 LNHDA and CDR2 SQIVND (reference sequence). CDR3 length equals 14 residues. J was trimmed by 7 bases and V by 3 bases; bases with no gene match: 0. CDR3 amino acids: CASSMGQGNSPLHF. CDR3 DNA: TGTGCCAGTAGTATGGGACAGGGGAATTCACCCCTCCACTTT.

V usage is TRBV7-2 and J usage is TRBJ2-7, with 7 bases lining up with TRBD1. Germline values: CDR1 SGHTA, CDR2 FQGNSA. This CDR3 has 15 amino acids. V shed 5 bases, J shed 0 bases, and the junction held 7 bases outside the gene matches. This chain's CDR3 is CASSRGQGNSYEQYF. The CDR3 nucleotides read TGTGCCAGCAGCAGGGGGCAGGGGAACTCCTACGAGCAGTACTTC.

This clonotype was recorded a few times. The rearrangement links TRBV6-1 to TRBJ2-2; 11 positions match TRBD1. Germline CDR1 and CDR2: MNHNS and SASEGT. The CDR3 extends over 14 amino acids. The trim removed 8 bases at V and 4 bases at J, leaving 3 bases unmatched. The CDR3 DNA follows: TGTGCCAGCCGGACAGGGGGCGGCACCGGGGAGCTGTTTTTT. Amino acid sequence: CASRTGGGTGELFF.

The chain combines TRBV12-5 with TRBJ1-6, with D hard to call. The CDR3 runs 12 residues. Trimming shortened V by 0 bases and J by 9 bases, and 3 bases separated the two germline ends. From germline, CDR1 is LGHNT and CDR2 FRNRAP. CDR3 DNA: TGTGCTAGTGGTTTGGTGGGTTCACCCCTCCACTTT. The encoded protein is CASGLVGSPLHF.

The sample holds a few counts of this clonotype. Here the CDR3 reads CASSLGLSSYNEQFF. CDR3 nucleotide sequence: TGTGCCAGCAGCTTAGGCTTGAGCTCCTACAATGAGCAGTTCTTC. The chain has TRBV11-2 and TRBJ2-1; D is ambiguous. The V gene lost 1 base and the J gene lost 0 bases, with 7 bases spanning the gap. The CDR3 has 15 residues. CDR1 and CDR2 from the germline V gene are SGHAT and FQNNGV. The full variable domain, in which reference TRBV11-2 and TRBJ2-1 provide the parts outside the CDR3, is EAGVAQSPRYKIIEKRQSVAFWCNPISGHATLYWYQQILGQGPKLLIQFQNNGVVDDSQLPKDRFSAERLKGVDSTLKIQPAKLEDSAVYLCASSLGLSSYNEQFFGPGTRLTVL.